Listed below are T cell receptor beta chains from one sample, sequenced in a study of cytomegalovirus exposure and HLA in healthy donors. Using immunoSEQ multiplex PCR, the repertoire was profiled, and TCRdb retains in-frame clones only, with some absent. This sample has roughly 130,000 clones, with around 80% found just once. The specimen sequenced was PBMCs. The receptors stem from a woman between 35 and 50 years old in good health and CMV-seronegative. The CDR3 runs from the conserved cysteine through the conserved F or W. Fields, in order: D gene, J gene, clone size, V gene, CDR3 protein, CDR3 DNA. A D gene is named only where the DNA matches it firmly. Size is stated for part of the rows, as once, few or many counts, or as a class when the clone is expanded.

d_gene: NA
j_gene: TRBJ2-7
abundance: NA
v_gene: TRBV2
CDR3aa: CASRADSYEQYF
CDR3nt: TGTGCCAGCAGAGCTGACTCCTACGAGCAGTACTTC

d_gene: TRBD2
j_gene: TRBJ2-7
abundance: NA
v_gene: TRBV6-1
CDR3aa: CASSQEKKRLAGHYEQYF
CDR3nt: TGTGCCAGCAGTCAAGAAAAGAAGAGACTAGCGGGACATTACGAGCAGTACTTC

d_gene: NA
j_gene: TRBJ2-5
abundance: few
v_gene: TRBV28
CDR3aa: CASSDTGPQETQYF
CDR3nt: TGTGCCAGCAGTGATACAGGTCCCCAAGAGACCCAGTACTTC

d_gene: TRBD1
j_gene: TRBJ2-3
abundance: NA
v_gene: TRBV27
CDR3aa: CASSRDSPDTQYF
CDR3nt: TGTGCCAGCAGTAGGGACAGCCCAGATACGCAGTATTTT

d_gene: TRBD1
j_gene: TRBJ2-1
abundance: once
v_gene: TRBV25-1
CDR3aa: CASTNTRTGQKPHNEQFF
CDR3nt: TGTGCCAGCACCAATACCCGGACAGGGCAAAAACCCCACAATGAGCAGTTCTTC

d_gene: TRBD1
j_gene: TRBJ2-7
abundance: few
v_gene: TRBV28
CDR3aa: CASRVSDRPYEQYF
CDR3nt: TGTGCCAGCAGGGTATCGGACAGGCCCTACGAGCAGTACTTC

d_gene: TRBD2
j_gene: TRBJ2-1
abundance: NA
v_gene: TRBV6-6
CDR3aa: CASSYSGAEQFF
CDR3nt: TGTGCCAGCAGTTACAGCGGGGCTGAGCAGTTCTTC

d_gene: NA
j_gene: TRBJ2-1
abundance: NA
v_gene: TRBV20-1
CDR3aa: CSALAGRQFF
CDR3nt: TGCAGTGCTCTGGCGGGGAGGCAGTTCTTC

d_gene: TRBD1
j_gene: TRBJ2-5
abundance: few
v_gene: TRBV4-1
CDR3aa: CASSEPTGGMETQYF
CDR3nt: TGCGCCAGCAGCGAACCGACAGGGGGCATGGAGACCCAGTACTTC

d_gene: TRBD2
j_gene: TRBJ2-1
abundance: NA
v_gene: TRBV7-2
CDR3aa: CASSSPPIGTSGSNEQFF
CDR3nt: TGTGCCAGCAGCAGCCCACCCATAGGGACTAGCGGGAGCAATGAGCAGTTCTTC

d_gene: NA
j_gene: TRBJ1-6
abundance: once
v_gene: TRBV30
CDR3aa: CAWFSSGNSPLHF
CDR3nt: TGTGCCTGGTTCTCCTCGGGTAATTCACCCCTCCACTTT

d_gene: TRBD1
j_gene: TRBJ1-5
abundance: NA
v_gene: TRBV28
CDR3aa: CASSLWAGTGWGNQPQHF
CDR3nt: TGTGCCAGCAGTTTATGGGCCGGGACAGGGTGGGGCAATCAGCCCCAGCATTTT

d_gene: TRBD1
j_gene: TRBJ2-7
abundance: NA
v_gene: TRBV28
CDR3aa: CASSPHGTAYEQYF
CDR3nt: TGTGCCAGCAGTCCTCACGGGACAGCCTACGAGCAGTACTTC

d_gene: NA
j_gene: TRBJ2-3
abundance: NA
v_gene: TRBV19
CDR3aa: CASMKGRASGADTQYF
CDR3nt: TGTGCCAGTATGAAAGGACGGGCCTCCGGGGCAGATACGCAGTATTTT

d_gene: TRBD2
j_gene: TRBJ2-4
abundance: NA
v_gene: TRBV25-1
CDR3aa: CASSDRGEGYSQYF
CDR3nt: TGTGCCAGCAGTGATCGTGGGGAGGGGTACAGTCAGTACTTC

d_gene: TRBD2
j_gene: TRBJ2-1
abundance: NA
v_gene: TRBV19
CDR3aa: CASSIASGGYNEQFF
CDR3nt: TGTGCCAGTAGTATAGCTAGCGGGGGGTACAATGAGCAGTTCTTC

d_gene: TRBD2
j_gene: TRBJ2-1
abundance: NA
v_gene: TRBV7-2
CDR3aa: CASSRLAGGSNEQFF
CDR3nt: TGTGCCAGCAGCCGACTAGCGGGGGGGTCTAATGAGCAGTTCTTC

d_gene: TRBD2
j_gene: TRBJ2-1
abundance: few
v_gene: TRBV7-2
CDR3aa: CASSFVLAGWNEQFF
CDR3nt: TGTGCCAGCAGCTTCGTGCTAGCGGGATGGAATGAGCAGTTCTTC

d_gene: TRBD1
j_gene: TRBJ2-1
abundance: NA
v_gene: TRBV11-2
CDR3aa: CASSRGGKAIGNEQFF
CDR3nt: TGTGCCAGCAGCCGAGGGGGCAAGGCTATCGGTAATGAGCAGTTCTTC

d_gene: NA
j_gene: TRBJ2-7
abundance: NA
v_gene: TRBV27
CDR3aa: CASSLGQRGVLQYF
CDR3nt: TGTGCCAGCAGTTTGGGACAGAGGGGGGTATTGCAGTACTTC

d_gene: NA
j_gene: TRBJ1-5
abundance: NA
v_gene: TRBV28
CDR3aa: CASTRRSEPQHF
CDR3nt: TGTGCCAGCACCCGGAGATCGGAGCCCCAGCATTTT

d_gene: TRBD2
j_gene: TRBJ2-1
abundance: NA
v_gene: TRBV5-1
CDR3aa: CASSLGRRSPSGPYNEQFF
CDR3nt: TGCGCCAGCAGCCTTGGACGCCGCTCGCCTAGCGGGCCTTACAATGAGCAGTTCTTC

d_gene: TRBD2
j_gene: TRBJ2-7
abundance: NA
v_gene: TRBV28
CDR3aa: CASSFLAGGVAYEQYF
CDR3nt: TGTGCCAGCAGTTTCCTAGCGGGAGGTGTTGCCTACGAGCAGTACTTC

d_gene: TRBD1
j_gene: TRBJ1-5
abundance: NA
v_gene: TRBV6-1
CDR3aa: CASSEPTGANQPQHF
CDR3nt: TGTGCCAGCAGTGAACCGACAGGGGCTAATCAGCCCCAGCATTTT

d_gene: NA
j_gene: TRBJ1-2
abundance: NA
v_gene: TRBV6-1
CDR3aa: CASRPAGGSYGYTF
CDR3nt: TGTGCCAGCCGTCCGGCAGGTGGGAGCTATGGCTACACCTTC

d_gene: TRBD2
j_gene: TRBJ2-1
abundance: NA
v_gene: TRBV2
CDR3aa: CASSRLAGGGNEQFF
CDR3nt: TGTGCCAGCAGTCGACTAGCGGGAGGGGGAAATGAGCAGTTCTTC